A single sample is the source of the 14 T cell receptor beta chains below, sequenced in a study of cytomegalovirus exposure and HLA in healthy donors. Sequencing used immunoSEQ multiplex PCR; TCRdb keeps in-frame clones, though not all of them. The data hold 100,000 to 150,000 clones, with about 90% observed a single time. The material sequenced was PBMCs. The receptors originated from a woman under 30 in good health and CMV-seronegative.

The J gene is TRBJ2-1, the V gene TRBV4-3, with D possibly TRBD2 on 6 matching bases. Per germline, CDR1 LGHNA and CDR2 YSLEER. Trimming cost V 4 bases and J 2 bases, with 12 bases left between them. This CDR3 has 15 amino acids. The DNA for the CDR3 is TGCGCCAGCAGCCGAGTGCGGGGCCCCTACAATGAGCAGTTCTTC. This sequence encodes CASSRVRGPYNEQFF.

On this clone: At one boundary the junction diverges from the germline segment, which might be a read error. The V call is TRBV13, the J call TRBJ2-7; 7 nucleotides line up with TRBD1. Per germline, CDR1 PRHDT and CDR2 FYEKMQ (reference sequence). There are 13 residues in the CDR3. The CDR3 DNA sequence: TGTGCCAGCAGCTTAGCAACCACCGGGACAGTGGTCTTC. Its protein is CASSLATTGTVVF.

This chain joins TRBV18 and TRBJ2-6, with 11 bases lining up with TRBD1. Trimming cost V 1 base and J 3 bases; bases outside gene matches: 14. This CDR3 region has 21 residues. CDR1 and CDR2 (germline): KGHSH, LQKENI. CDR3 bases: TGTGCCAGCTCACCACGGGGTGTGGTTGGACAGGGGGCGTATGGGGCCAACGTCCTGACTTTC. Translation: CASSPRGVVGQGAYGANVLTF.

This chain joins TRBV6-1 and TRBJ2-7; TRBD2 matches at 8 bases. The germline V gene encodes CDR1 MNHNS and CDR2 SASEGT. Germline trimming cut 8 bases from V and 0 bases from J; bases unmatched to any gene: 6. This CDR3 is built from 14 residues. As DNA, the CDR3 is TGTGCCAGCTGCCGGGGGGGGAGCTCCTACGAGCAGTACTTC. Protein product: CASCRGGSSYEQYF.

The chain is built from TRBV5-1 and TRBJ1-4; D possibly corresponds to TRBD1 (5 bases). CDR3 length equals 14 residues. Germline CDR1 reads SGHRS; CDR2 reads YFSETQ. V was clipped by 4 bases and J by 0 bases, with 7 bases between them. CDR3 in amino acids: CASSQTATNEKLFF. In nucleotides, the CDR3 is TGCGCCAGCAGCCAGACAGCAACTAATGAAAAACTGTTTTTT.

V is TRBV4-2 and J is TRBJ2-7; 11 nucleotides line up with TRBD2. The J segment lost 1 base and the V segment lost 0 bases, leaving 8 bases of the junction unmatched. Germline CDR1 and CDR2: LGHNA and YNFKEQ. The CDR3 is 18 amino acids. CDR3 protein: CASSQDPLGLAVSYEQYF. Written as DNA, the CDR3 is TGTGCCAGCAGCCAAGATCCTCTGGGACTAGCGGTTTCCTACGAGCAGTACTTC.

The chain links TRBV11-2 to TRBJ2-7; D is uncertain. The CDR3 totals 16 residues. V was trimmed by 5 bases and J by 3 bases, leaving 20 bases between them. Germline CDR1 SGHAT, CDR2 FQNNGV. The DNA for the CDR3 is TGTGCCAGCAGCCACAACCGGGTTCCCCTGGGCTACGAGCAGTACTTC. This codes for CASSHNRVPLGYEQYF.

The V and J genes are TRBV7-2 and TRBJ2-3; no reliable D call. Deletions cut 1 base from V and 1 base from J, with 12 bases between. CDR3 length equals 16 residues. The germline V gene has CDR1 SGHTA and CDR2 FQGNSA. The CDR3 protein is CASSLVALPGTDTQYF. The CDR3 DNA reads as TGTGCCAGCAGCTTAGTTGCGTTACCGGGCACAGATACGCAGTATTTT.

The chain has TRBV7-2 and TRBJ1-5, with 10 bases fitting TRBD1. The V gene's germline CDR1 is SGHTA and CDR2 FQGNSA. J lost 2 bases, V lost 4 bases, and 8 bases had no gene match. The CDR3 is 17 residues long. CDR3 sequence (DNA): TGTGCCAGCAGCTACGGGGGACAGGGGATAGGCAATCAGCCCCAGCATTTT. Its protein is CASSYGGQGIGNQPQHF. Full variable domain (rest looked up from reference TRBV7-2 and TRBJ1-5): GAGVSQSPSNKVTEKGKDVELRCDPISGHTALYWYRQSLGQGLEFLIYFQGNSAPDKSGLPSDRFSAERTGGSVSTLTIQRTQQEDSAVYLCASSYGGQGIGNQPQHFGDGTRLSIL.

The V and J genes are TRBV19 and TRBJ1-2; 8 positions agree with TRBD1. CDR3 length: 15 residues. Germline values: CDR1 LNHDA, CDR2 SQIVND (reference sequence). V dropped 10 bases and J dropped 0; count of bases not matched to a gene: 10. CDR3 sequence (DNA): TGTGCCACCCAGGGACAGGCACCAGCTAACTATGGCTACACCTTC. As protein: CATQGQAPANYGYTF.

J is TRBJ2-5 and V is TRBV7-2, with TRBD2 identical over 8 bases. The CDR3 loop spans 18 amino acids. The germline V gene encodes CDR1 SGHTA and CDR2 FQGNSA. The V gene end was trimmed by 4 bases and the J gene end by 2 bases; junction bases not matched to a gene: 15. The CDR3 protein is CASSSPMDSGMVQETQYF. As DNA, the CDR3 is TGTGCCAGCAGCTCCCCCATGGATAGCGGGATGGTTCAAGAGACCCAGTACTTC.

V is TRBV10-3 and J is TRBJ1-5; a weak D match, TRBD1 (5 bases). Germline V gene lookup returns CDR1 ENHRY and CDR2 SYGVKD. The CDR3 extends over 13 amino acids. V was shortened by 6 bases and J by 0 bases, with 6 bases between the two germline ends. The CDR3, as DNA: TGTGCCATCAGGGACAATAGCAATCAGCCCCAGCATTTT. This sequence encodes CAIRDNSNQPQHF.

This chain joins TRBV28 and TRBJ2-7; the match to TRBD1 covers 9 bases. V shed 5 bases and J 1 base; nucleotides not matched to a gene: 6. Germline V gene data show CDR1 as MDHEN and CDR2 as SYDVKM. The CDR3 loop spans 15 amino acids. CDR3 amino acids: CASSDRQGVSYEQYF. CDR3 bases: TGTGCCAGCAGTGACCGACAGGGGGTTTCCTACGAGCAGTACTTC.

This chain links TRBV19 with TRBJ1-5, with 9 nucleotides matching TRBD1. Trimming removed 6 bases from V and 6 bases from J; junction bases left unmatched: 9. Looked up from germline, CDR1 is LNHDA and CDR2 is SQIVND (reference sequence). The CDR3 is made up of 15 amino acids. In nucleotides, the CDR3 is TGTGCCAGTAGACTCCGGGACAGGGAAAGTCAGCCCCAGCATTTT. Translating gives CASRLRDRESQPQHF.